The sequence of this TCR beta chain was determined in a study of blood T cells in healthy people across ages. Primed by a sample-barcoded 5' primer and a J-beta primer mix, a second PCR proceeded for roughly 6 to 12 cycles. Using its own MiXCR run on the 5' RACE reads, TCRdb lists one record per CDR3 protein. The sample includes a few hundred thousand distinct CDR3 sequences, roughly 26% seen only once; the top ten take roughly 28%. Donation came from healthy Caucasian individuals in Russia who were aged about 6 to 100. The sample comprised blood. The sequence came from a woman aged 70-85 years in good health.

The CDR3 is CSVEGYSEETQYF. In DNA form, the CDR3 reads TGCAGCGTTGAGGGCTATTCCGAAGAGACCCAGTACTTC. The V gene is TRBV29-1, the J gene TRBJ2-5; D unresolved. This CDR3 region has 13 residues. V was shortened by 3 bases and J by 3 bases, with 11 bases between the two germline ends. Germline-derived CDR1 and CDR2 are SQVTM and ANQGSEA. The whole variable domain, filled in from reference TRBV29-1 and TRBJ2-5, reads SAVISQKPSRDICQRGTSLTIQCQVDSQVTMMFWYRQQPGQSLTLIATANQGSEATYESGFVIDKFPISRPNLTFSTLTVSNMSPEDSSIYLCSVEGYSEETQYFGPGTRLLVL.